Following are 15 T cell receptor beta chains from one sample sequenced in a study of glioma-infiltrating T cells (dated by TCRdb to about 2016). The sequencing machine was an Illumina MiSeq. TCR alpha and beta CDR3 regions were amplified with the iRepertoire nested amplicon-rescue multiplex PCR (arm-PCR) platform from RNA. TCRdb reprocessed the public reads (quality trimming at Q25 with fastp, clone calling with MiXCR) and kept in-frame beta chains. Records with the same CDR3 protein are collapsed into one entry carrying the most frequent genes and DNA. In this sample the table shows some 100,000 distinct CDR3 sequences, 25% of which occur a single time. The ten largest clones take up about a third of the sample. Sequenced: glioma tissue, nonneoplastic brain tissue, or PBMCs (not recorded which). All receptors derive from a human donor with low-grade glioma or glioblastoma, undergoing nonglioma brain surgery, or in good health (not recorded which).

Ten or more counts support this clonotype. This sequence joins TRBV18 and TRBJ2-1; no definite D call. CDR3 length: 13 amino acids. Between the trimmed V and J ends, which lost 4 bases and 5 bases, there was a span of 9 bases. Germline assignment: CDR1 KGHSH and CDR2 LQKENI. As DNA, the CDR3 is TGTGCCAGCTCACTAGGGCCAAACAATGAGCAGTTCTTC. Amino acids: CASSLGPNNEQFF.

The chain recombines TRBV30 with TRBJ2-2; D uncertain. The CDR3 spans 13 residues. The V gene lost 4 bases and the J gene lost 6 bases, with 12 bases spanning the gap. Per the germline V gene, CDR1 is GTSNPN and CDR2 is SVGIG (reference sequence). CDR3 residues: CAWNRGVAGELFF. Here the CDR3 DNA reads TGTGCCTGGAATCGAGGCGTTGCCGGGGAGCTGTTTTTT.

This clonotype turned up a few times. This rearrangement joins TRBV18 to TRBJ2-1, with no clear D. The CDR3 consists of 11 residues. The V gene's germline CDR1 is KGHSH and CDR2 LQKENI. Trimming took 4 bases from V and 8 from J, leaving 6 bases between them. CDR3 bases: TGTGCCAGCTCACTCAGCGATGAGCAGTTCTTC. Translated, it gives CASSLSDEQFF.

The CDR3 sequence: CASSQTPWDEQYF. The CDR3 nucleotides read TGCGCCAGCAGCCAGACGCCCTGGGACGAGCAGTACTTC. J is TRBJ2-7 and V is TRBV4-3; D is uncertain. Germline V gene data show CDR1 as LGHNA and CDR2 as YSLEER. V lost 3 bases to trimming and J lost 5 bases, with 11 bases between them. This CDR3 comprises 13 residues.

This clonotype has at least ten counts. The rearrangement joins TRBV6-2 or TRBV6-3 to TRBJ2-7; D unresolved. The CDR3 length is 16 residues. Germline V gene sequence: CDR1 MNHEY, CDR2 SVGEGT. V was shortened by 1 base and J by 0 bases, with 13 bases between the two germline ends. CDR3 in DNA: TGTGCCAGCAGTTACTTGCTAGAGTTCAGCTCCTACGAGCAGTACTTC. This sequence encodes CASSYLLEFSSYEQYF.

At least ten counts were recorded for this clonotype. The chain combines TRBV5-1 with TRBJ1-2; a possible D gene is TRBD1 (6 bases). V was clipped by 0 bases and J by 9 bases, with 15 bases between them. This CDR3 is built from 14 residues. Germline-derived CDR1 and CDR2 are SGHRS and YFSETQ. CDR3 amino acids: CASSLESTGESYTF. CDR3 DNA sequence: TGCGCCAGCAGCTTGGAATCGACAGGAGAGAGCTACACCTTC.

This clonotype was seen ten or more times. The chain recombines TRBV20-1 with TRBJ1-1; 7 nucleotides match TRBD1. This CDR3 has 14 amino acids. The germline V gene encodes CDR1 DFQATT and CDR2 SNEGSKA (reference sequence). The J segment lost 4 bases and the V segment lost 6 bases, leaving 11 bases of the junction unmatched. CDR3 loop: CSARSRQGGTEAFF. For the CDR3, the DNA is TGCAGTGCCCGATCCAGACAGGGCGGCACTGAAGCTTTCTTT.

Ten or more counts support this clonotype. The chain joins TRBV18 to TRBJ2-1; the D gene could be TRBD1 or TRBD2 (5 bases each). V lost 4 bases and J 0 bases, leaving 10 bases between the germline ends. The V gene's germline CDR1 is KGHSH and CDR2 LQKENI. The length of the CDR3 is 15 residues. This chain's CDR3 is CASSRDGSSYNEQFF. The CDR3 DNA reads TGTGCCAGCTCACGGGACGGAAGCTCCTACAATGAGCAGTTCTTC.

This chain uses TRBV6-4 with TRBJ1-1; TRBD1 agrees at 7 bases. V shed 3 bases, J shed 11 bases, and the junction held 9 bases outside the gene matches. The germline gives CDR1 MRHNA, CDR2 SNTAGT. The CDR3 has 13 residues. This CDR3 is CASSEPTGTGAFF. The CDR3 nucleotides are TGTGCCAGCAGTGAGCCGACAGGGACTGGGGCTTTCTTT.

The V and J genes are TRBV4-2 and TRBJ1-5; a possible D gene is TRBD1 (6 bases). This CDR3 comprises 16 residues. Trimming pared 3 bases from V and 6 bases from J, leaving 18 bases between. Germline CDR1 reads LGHNA; CDR2 reads YNFKEQ. The CDR3 loop is CASSQAGLQGIQPQHF. CDR3 DNA sequence: TGTGCCAGCAGCCAGGCTGGACTCCAGGGGATTCAGCCCCAGCATTTT.

At least ten counts were recorded for this clonotype. The chain links TRBV2 to TRBJ1-2; D remains unclear. Germline loops: CDR1 SNHLY, CDR2 FYNNEI. The CDR3 covers 12 residues. The V gene lost 1 base and the J gene lost 4 bases, with 4 bases spanning the gap. CDR3 loop: CASSEDGYGYTF. The CDR3 region has the DNA TGTGCCAGCAGTGAAGACGGCTATGGCTACACCTTC.

This clonotype was detected many times. V usage is TRBV6-1 and J usage is TRBJ2-1; 8 bases match TRBD2. The CDR3 runs 15 residues. V shed 6 bases and J 5 bases; nucleotides not matched to a gene: 9. Germline lookup yields CDR1 MNHNS and CDR2 SASEGT. CDR3 protein: CASRAPGGGHNEQFF. CDR3 sequence (DNA): TGTGCCAGCAGGGCTCCGGGGGGGGGGCACAATGAGCAGTTCTTC.

This clonotype was picked up one time. The conserved phenylalanine or tryptophan normally closing the CDR3 is absent here, so this likely arose from a read error. Because the CDR3's place on the DNA is in doubt, the DNA is left out and the CDR3 is given as listed by TCRdb. The chain carries TRBV20-1 and TRBJ1-1; TRBD1 is the table's D call, not checked against the DNA. The CDR3 region is 13 residues in length, termini included. The germline V gene has CDR1 DFQATT and CDR2 SNEGSKA (reference sequence). The CDR3 reads CSARNRVVTEALL.

This chain connects TRBV19 to TRBJ2-5; D may correspond to TRBD1 or TRBD2 (5 bases each). The CDR3 runs 16 residues. Germline CDR1 LNHDA, CDR2 SQIVND (reference sequence). Deletions cut 2 bases from V and 5 bases from J, with 18 bases between. CDR3 sequence (DNA): TGTGCCAGTAGTATATTCGTACCTGGGGGAAGGGAGACCCAGTACTTC. This encodes CASSIFVPGGRETQYF.

The CDR3 sequence: CASRRPGQANTEAFF. The CDR3 coding sequence is TGTGCCAGTAGGCGCCCGGGACAGGCGAACACTGAAGCTTTCTTT. The gene calls are TRBV19 and TRBJ1-1, with TRBD1 identical over 8 bases. With 6 bases clipped from V and 1 base from J, the junction kept 7 bases outside the gene matches. The germline CDR1 and CDR2 sequences are LNHDA and SQIVND (reference sequence). The CDR3 is 15 residues long.